A selection of T cell receptor beta chains follows, all from one sample in a study of regulatory T cells in long-lasting Graves disease. MiXCR was run by TCRdb on the multiplex PCR reads, yielding one entry per CDR3 protein. The sample yields roughly 450,000 distinct CDR3 sequences, around 21% seen once. This sample comprised peripheral blood mononuclear cells (PBMCs), obtained when the disease was refractory, from a patient treated with antithyroid drugs. The source of these receptors is a female donor with Graves disease. Each CDR3 is given with its conserved first and last residue. Each record gives: CDR3 protein, CDR3 DNA, V gene, J gene, D gene, clone size. A D gene is named only where the DNA matches it firmly. Expanded clones are given a class, and other clones once, few, many or no size at all.

cdr3_aa: CASSDPGQGAPSSYNEQFF
cdr3_nt: TGTGCCAGCAGTGATCCTGGACAGGGGGCTCCAAGCTCCTACAATGAGCAGTTCTTC
v_call: TRBV25-1
j_call: TRBJ2-1
d_call: TRBD1
clone_size: few

cdr3_aa: CASSDLGEEQYF
cdr3_nt: TGTGCCAGCAGTGACCTAGGAGAGGAGCAGTACTTC
v_call: TRBV28
j_call: TRBJ2-7
d_call: -
clone_size: -

cdr3_aa: CASIADVLNTEAFF
cdr3_nt: TGTGCCAGCATCGCGGACGTGTTGAACACTGAAGCTTTCTTT
v_call: TRBV2
j_call: TRBJ1-1
d_call: -
clone_size: many

cdr3_aa: CASSLKGRGPMNTEAFF
cdr3_nt: TGCGCCAGCAGCTTGAAGGGGCGCGGCCCGATGAACACTGAAGCTTTCTTT
v_call: TRBV5-1
j_call: TRBJ1-1
d_call: -
clone_size: many

cdr3_aa: CASSEARTTFYEQYF
cdr3_nt: TGTGCCAGCAGTGAGGCCAGAACAACTTTCTACGAGCAGTACTTC
v_call: TRBV2
j_call: TRBJ2-7
d_call: -
clone_size: many

cdr3_aa: CASSPRDGDTEVFF
cdr3_nt: TGTGCCAGCAGCCCCAGGGACGGGGACACTGAAGTTTTCTTT
v_call: TRBV7-2
j_call: TRBJ1-1
d_call: -
clone_size: -

cdr3_aa: CASSLAGTYTEAFF
cdr3_nt: TGTGCCAGCAGTTTGGCGGGGACATACACTGAAGCTTTCTTT
v_call: TRBV27
j_call: TRBJ1-1
d_call: -
clone_size: many

cdr3_aa: CSVVLGSNYGYTF
cdr3_nt: TGCAGCGTTGTGCTGGGTTCCAACTATGGCTACACCTTC
v_call: TRBV29-1
j_call: TRBJ1-2
d_call: -
clone_size: many

cdr3_aa: CASSISGLSNQPQHF
cdr3_nt: TGTGCCAGTAGTATTTCAGGGTTAAGCAATCAGCCCCAGCATTTT
v_call: TRBV19
j_call: TRBJ1-5
d_call: -
clone_size: -

cdr3_aa: CASTTQGYEQYF
cdr3_nt: TGTGCCAGCACTACACAGGGCTACGAGCAGTACTTC
v_call: TRBV27
j_call: TRBJ2-7
d_call: -
clone_size: -